The 7 T cell receptor beta chains in this list originate from one sample, sequenced in a study of T cell changes during pregnancy in multiple sclerosis. Libraries were prepared by immunoSEQ multiplex PCR; TCRdb keeps only in-frame clonotypes and omits some of them. This sample has about 77,000 clones, with about 91% found just once. This sample comprised peripheral blood, obtained before pregnancy. The origin of the receptors is a female donor with multiple sclerosis, enrolled in a pregnancy study.

This sequence joins TRBV5-1 and TRBJ1-1; 9 bases agree with TRBD1. V lost 0 bases, J lost 2 bases, and 5 bases stayed unmatched. Germline CDR1 SGHRS, CDR2 YFSETQ. This CDR3 contains 16 residues. The CDR3 DNA reads TGCGCCAGCAGCTTGGCCGGGGGACAGGGAAACACTGAAGCTTTCTTT. Its protein is CASSLAGGQGNTEAFF.

The CDR3 DNA reads as TGTGCCAGCAGCTCCCGACAGGGGGACACCGGGGAGCTGTTTTTT. It translates to CASSSRQGDTGELFF. The chain employs TRBV7-3 and TRBJ2-2, with 9 bases identical to TRBD1. The germline CDR1 and CDR2 sequences are SGHTA and FQGTGA. This CDR3 has 15 amino acids. Trimming removed 4 bases from V and 3 bases from J; junction bases left unmatched: 3.

The chain recombines TRBV7-9 with TRBJ1-2, with D perhaps TRBD1 (6 bases). CDR3 length equals 14 residues. V gave up 3 bases and J gave up 4 bases, with 12 bases separating them. CDR1 is SEHNR and CDR2 is FQNEAQ in the germline V gene (reference sequence). The CDR3 protein is CASSLGGLGYGYTF. The DNA of the CDR3 is TGTGCCAGCAGCTTGGGGGGGCTCGGCTATGGCTACACCTTC.

This clone was recorded once. This chain connects TRBV19 to TRBJ1-2; 7 bases agree with TRBD1. In germline, CDR1 is LNHDA, CDR2 SQIVND (reference sequence). The junction had 8 bases not matched to a gene; V was cut back by 3 bases and J by 4 bases. CDR3 length: 15 residues. CDR3 coding DNA: TGTGCCAGTAGTATCGGGGGGGACAGTACCTATGGCTACACCTTC. Translating it yields CASSIGGDSTYGYTF.

The chain joins TRBV30 to TRBJ2-7; TRBD1 matches at 10 bases. Trimming cost V 0 bases and J 6 bases; bases outside gene matches: 11. Germline assignment: CDR1 GTSNPN and CDR2 SVGIG (reference sequence). The CDR3 totals 16 residues. This chain's CDR3 is CAWSVWVGTGASEQYF. The CDR3 DNA reads as TGTGCCTGGAGTGTTTGGGTAGGGACAGGGGCTAGCGAGCAGTACTTC.

The chain uses TRBV7-4 and TRBJ2-4; TRBD1 aligns across 8 bases. CDR1 and CDR2 (germline): SGHVT, SQSDAQ. The CDR3 sequence is 16 residues long. V dropped 3 bases and J dropped 7; count of bases not matched to a gene: 11. The chain's CDR3 is CASSFRTGPGWNIQYF. The CDR3 DNA is TGTGCCAGCAGCTTCAGGACAGGGCCTGGTTGGAACATTCAGTACTTC.

A few counts support this clone. V and J are TRBV5-4 and TRBJ2-1; D remains unclear. Germline V gene data show CDR1 as SGHNT and CDR2 as YYREEE (reference sequence). V lost 0 bases to trimming and J lost 3 bases, with 10 bases between them. The CDR3 length is 15 residues. The CDR3 DNA is TGTGCCAGCAGCTTGGACGCGCCCCTCTACAATGAGCAGTTCTTC. Encoded protein: CASSLDAPLYNEQFF.